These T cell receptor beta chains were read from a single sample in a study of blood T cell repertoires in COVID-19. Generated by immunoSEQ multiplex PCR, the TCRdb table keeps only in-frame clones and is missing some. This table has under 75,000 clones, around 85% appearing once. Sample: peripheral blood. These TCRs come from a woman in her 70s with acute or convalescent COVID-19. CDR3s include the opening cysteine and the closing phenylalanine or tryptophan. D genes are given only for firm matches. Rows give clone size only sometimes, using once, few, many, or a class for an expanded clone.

cdr3_aa: CASSLLSGEETQYF; cdr3_nt: TGTGCCAGCAGCTTGCTCAGCGGGGAGGAGACCCAGTACTTC; v_call: TRBV5-4; clone_size: -; d_call: TRBD2; j_call: TRBJ2-5
cdr3_aa: CASSPSSGGEYEQYF; cdr3_nt: TGTGCCAGCTCACCATCTAGCGGGGGGGAGTACGAGCAGTACTTC; v_call: TRBV18; clone_size: large; d_call: TRBD2; j_call: TRBJ2-7
cdr3_aa: CASSLWRTTNEKLFF; cdr3_nt: TGTGCCAGCAGCTTATGGAGGACAACTAATGAAAAACTGTTTTTT; v_call: TRBV5-8; clone_size: -; d_call: -; j_call: TRBJ1-4
cdr3_aa: CASSPYDTPNTEAFF; cdr3_nt: TGCGCCAGCAGCCCATATGACACACCGAACACTGAAGCTTTCTTT; v_call: TRBV4-1; clone_size: once; d_call: -; j_call: TRBJ1-1
cdr3_aa: CASSRNRGEKLFF; cdr3_nt: TGTGCCAGCAGCAGAAACAGGGGTGAAAAACTGTTTTTT; v_call: TRBV5-6; clone_size: -; d_call: TRBD1; j_call: TRBJ1-4
cdr3_aa: CASNVQAGVYNEQFF; cdr3_nt: TGTGCCAGCAATGTCCAGGCCGGTGTCTACAATGAGCAGTTCTTC; v_call: TRBV6-6; clone_size: few; d_call: -; j_call: TRBJ2-1
cdr3_aa: CASSPTGTSQGEKLFF; cdr3_nt: TGTGCCAGCAGTCCTACAGGGACCTCCCAGGGTGAAAAACTGTTTTTT; v_call: TRBV6-6; clone_size: -; d_call: -; j_call: TRBJ1-4
cdr3_aa: CASSYSRRRAGEKLFF; cdr3_nt: TGTGCCAGCAGTTATTCGAGGAGGAGGGCTGGTGAAAAACTGTTTTTT; v_call: TRBV6-5; clone_size: -; d_call: -; j_call: TRBJ1-4
cdr3_aa: CASSQDQRGGAGETQYF; cdr3_nt: TGCGCCAGCAGCCAAGATCAACGCGGGGGGGCCGGAGAGACCCAGTACTTC; v_call: TRBV4-3; clone_size: -; d_call: TRBD2; j_call: TRBJ2-5
cdr3_aa: CASSLRLALNEQFF; cdr3_nt: TGTGCCAGCAGCCTACGACTAGCTCTAAATGAGCAGTTCTTC; v_call: TRBV7-6; clone_size: once; d_call: TRBD2; j_call: TRBJ2-1
cdr3_aa: CASSHGGTGREQYF; cdr3_nt: TGTGCCAGCAGCCACGGGGGGACAGGCCGCGAGCAGTACTTC; v_call: TRBV3-1/TRBV3-2; clone_size: once; d_call: -; j_call: TRBJ2-7
cdr3_aa: CASSFSGGAVTDTQYF; cdr3_nt: TGCGCCAGCAGCTTTAGCGGGGGGGCAGTCACAGATACGCAGTATTTT; v_call: TRBV5-1; clone_size: -; d_call: TRBD2; j_call: TRBJ2-3
cdr3_aa: CASSFRGEQFF; cdr3_nt: TGTGCCAGCAGTTTCCGGGGTGAGCAGTTCTTC; v_call: TRBV28; clone_size: -; d_call: -; j_call: TRBJ2-1
cdr3_aa: CASSPYGTRQEMAFF; cdr3_nt: TGTGCCAGCAGCCCATACGGGACAAGGCAAGAGATGGCTTTCTTT; v_call: TRBV7-3; clone_size: few; d_call: -; j_call: TRBJ1-1
cdr3_aa: CASSYPQGYGYTF; cdr3_nt: TGTGCCAGCAGTTATCCCCAGGGCTATGGCTACACCTTC; v_call: TRBV6-2/TRBV6-3; clone_size: -; d_call: -; j_call: TRBJ1-2
cdr3_aa: CASKKGQGAYEQYF; cdr3_nt: TGTGCCAGCAAAAAGGGGCAGGGGGCCTACGAGCAGTACTTC; v_call: TRBV7-2; clone_size: once; d_call: TRBD1; j_call: TRBJ2-7
cdr3_aa: CSASLVRFTDTQYF; cdr3_nt: TGCAGTGCTAGTCTCGTCCGGTTCACAGATACGCAGTATTTT; v_call: TRBV20-1; clone_size: -; d_call: -; j_call: TRBJ2-3
cdr3_aa: CASSSNRGHGYTF; cdr3_nt: TGTGCCAGCTCTTCCAACAGGGGGCATGGCTACACCTTC; v_call: TRBV18; clone_size: -; d_call: TRBD1; j_call: TRBJ1-2
cdr3_aa: CASSLSSVSNQPQHF; cdr3_nt: TGTGCCAGCAGCCTCTCTTCGGTGAGCAATCAGCCCCAGCATTTT; v_call: TRBV3-1/TRBV3-2; clone_size: -; d_call: -; j_call: TRBJ1-5
cdr3_aa: CASSRQVTDTQYF; cdr3_nt: TGTGCCAGTTCTCGACAGGTCACAGATACGCAGTATTTT; v_call: TRBV19; clone_size: -; d_call: -; j_call: TRBJ2-3
cdr3_aa: CSVGGNTEAFF; cdr3_nt: TGCAGTGTTGGAGGGAACACTGAAGCTTTCTTT; v_call: TRBV20-1; clone_size: few; d_call: -; j_call: TRBJ1-1
cdr3_aa: CASSPGQGELTPLHF; cdr3_nt: TGTGCCAGCTCACCGGGACAGGGAGAACTAACACCCCTCCACTTT; v_call: TRBV18; clone_size: few; d_call: TRBD1; j_call: TRBJ1-6
cdr3_aa: CATSRVIRDSTEAFF; cdr3_nt: TGTGCCACCAGCAGAGTTATCCGGGACAGCACTGAAGCTTTCTTT; v_call: TRBV15; clone_size: -; d_call: TRBD1; j_call: TRBJ1-1
cdr3_aa: CARSLSHDTPNYGYTF; cdr3_nt: TGTGCCAGAAGCTTATCCCACGACACACCTAACTATGGCTACACCTTC; v_call: TRBV5-3; clone_size: -; d_call: -; j_call: TRBJ1-2
cdr3_aa: CASTLTSGNEQFF; cdr3_nt: TGTGCCAGCACCTTGACTAGCGGTAATGAGCAGTTCTTC; v_call: TRBV7-9; clone_size: -; d_call: TRBD2; j_call: TRBJ2-1
cdr3_aa: CASSWPGQGLGTF; cdr3_nt: TGTGCCAGCAGTTGGCCCGGGCAGGGCCTGGGGACCTTC; v_call: TRBV6-2/TRBV6-3; clone_size: -; d_call: -; j_call: TRBJ1-2
cdr3_aa: CASSFLRGTNEKLFF; cdr3_nt: TGTGCCAGCAGCTTCCTCAGGGGAACTAATGAAAAACTGTTTTTT; v_call: TRBV7-2; clone_size: -; d_call: -; j_call: TRBJ1-4
cdr3_aa: CASSYSLGQRGYTF; cdr3_nt: TGTGCCAGCAGTTACTCGTTAGGACAGAGGGGCTACACCTTC; v_call: TRBV6-5; clone_size: -; d_call: -; j_call: TRBJ1-2
cdr3_aa: CASSFLSRDLTEAFF; cdr3_nt: TGTGCCAGCAGTTTCCTGAGCAGGGATCTCACTGAAGCTTTCTTT; v_call: TRBV27; clone_size: -; d_call: -; j_call: TRBJ1-1
cdr3_aa: CASSQELGARQETQYF; cdr3_nt: TGCGCCAGCAGCCAAGAGTTGGGGGCGAGGCAAGAGACCCAGTACTTC; v_call: TRBV4-1; clone_size: -; d_call: -; j_call: TRBJ2-5
cdr3_aa: CASSFNGGLLPQHF; cdr3_nt: TGTGCCAGCAGCTTTAACGGGGGGCTTTTACCCCAGCATTTT; v_call: TRBV2; clone_size: -; d_call: -; j_call: TRBJ1-5
cdr3_aa: CASSFRGMSYTF; cdr3_nt: TGTGCCAGCAGCTTTCGGGGTATGAGCTACACCTTC; v_call: TRBV7-2; clone_size: -; d_call: -; j_call: TRBJ1-2
cdr3_aa: CASSGRGGRGETQYF; cdr3_nt: TGTGCCAGCAGCGGGCGGGGGGGCCGTGGAGAGACCCAGTACTTC; v_call: TRBV9; clone_size: -; d_call: TRBD2; j_call: TRBJ2-5
cdr3_aa: CASSRDRTYGYTF; cdr3_nt: TGTGCCAGCAGCCGGGACAGGACCTATGGCTACACCTTC; v_call: TRBV7-8; clone_size: -; d_call: TRBD1; j_call: TRBJ1-2
cdr3_aa: CASSYPSAEYNEQFF; cdr3_nt: TGTGCCAGCAGCTACCCCAGCGCAGAGTACAATGAGCAGTTCTTC; v_call: TRBV7-3; clone_size: -; d_call: -; j_call: TRBJ2-1
cdr3_aa: CASNRQGQREKLFF; cdr3_nt: TGTGCCAGCAACCGTCAGGGCCAGAGGGAAAAACTGTTTTTT; v_call: TRBV6-5; clone_size: -; d_call: -; j_call: TRBJ1-4
cdr3_aa: CASSQVPGSNSPLHF; cdr3_nt: TGTGCCAGCAGCCAAGTCCCGGGTTCTAATTCACCCCTCCACTTT; v_call: TRBV3-1/TRBV3-2; clone_size: -; d_call: -; j_call: TRBJ1-6
cdr3_aa: CASSFDPSSGNTIYF; cdr3_nt: TGTGCCAGCAGCTTCGATCCGAGCTCTGGAAACACCATATATTTT; v_call: TRBV11-2; clone_size: few; d_call: -; j_call: TRBJ1-3
cdr3_aa: CASTGQQEGEQFF; cdr3_nt: TGTGCCAGCACCGGACAGCAAGAGGGTGAGCAGTTCTTC; v_call: TRBV2; clone_size: -; d_call: -; j_call: TRBJ2-1
cdr3_aa: CASTMGGTDNEQFF; cdr3_nt: TGTGCCAGCACGATGGGGGGAACAGACAATGAGCAGTTCTTC; v_call: TRBV6-6; clone_size: -; d_call: -; j_call: TRBJ2-1
cdr3_aa: CASSSSGGVTDTQYF; cdr3_nt: TGTGCCAGCAGCTCCAGCGGGGGGGTCACAGATACGCAGTATTTT; v_call: TRBV7-2; clone_size: -; d_call: TRBD2; j_call: TRBJ2-3
cdr3_aa: CASSLGAPGHGYEQYF; cdr3_nt: TGTGCTAGCAGCTTGGGGGCCCCGGGACATGGATACGAGCAGTACTTC; v_call: TRBV7-7; clone_size: -; d_call: -; j_call: TRBJ2-7
cdr3_aa: CASSPRRVAGGYNEQFF; cdr3_nt: TGTGCCAGCAGCCCCCGGCGGGTAGCGGGGGGGTACAATGAGCAGTTCTTC; v_call: TRBV3-1/TRBV3-2; clone_size: once; d_call: TRBD2; j_call: TRBJ2-1
cdr3_aa: CASTPTGPEDGYTF; cdr3_nt: TGTGCCAGCACCCCGACAGGCCCCGAGGATGGCTACACCTTC; v_call: TRBV2; clone_size: once; d_call: -; j_call: TRBJ1-2
cdr3_aa: CASSPDTPPSYEQYF; cdr3_nt: TGCGCCAGCAGCCCGGACACCCCCCCCTCCTACGAGCAGTACTTC; v_call: TRBV4-1; clone_size: -; d_call: -; j_call: TRBJ2-7
cdr3_aa: CASSLDPGLSEQYF; cdr3_nt: TGTGCCAGCAGCTTAGATCCAGGGCTGAGCGAGCAGTACTTC; v_call: TRBV7-2; clone_size: once; d_call: -; j_call: TRBJ2-7
cdr3_aa: CASSSSGGTLTDTQYF; cdr3_nt: TGTGCCAGCAGTTCTAGCGGGGGCACTCTCACAGATACGCAGTATTTT; v_call: TRBV2; clone_size: -; d_call: TRBD2; j_call: TRBJ2-3
cdr3_aa: CASSPGQPYGYTF; cdr3_nt: TGTGCCAGTAGTCCAGGACAGCCGTATGGCTACACCTTC; v_call: TRBV19; clone_size: few; d_call: -; j_call: TRBJ1-2
cdr3_aa: CASSLGGTGVSPLHF; cdr3_nt: TGTGCCAGCAGCTTGGGTGGGACAGGGGTTTCACCCCTCCACTTT; v_call: TRBV5-4; clone_size: -; d_call: TRBD1; j_call: TRBJ1-6
cdr3_aa: CASSLRARGNTEAFF; cdr3_nt: TGTGCCAGCAGCTTAAGAGCCAGGGGTAATACTGAAGCTTTCTTT; v_call: TRBV11-2; clone_size: -; d_call: -; j_call: TRBJ1-1
cdr3_aa: CASSYSGTGGGKLFF; cdr3_nt: TGTGCCAGCAGTTACTCCGGGACAGGGGGAGGAAAACTGTTTTTT; v_call: TRBV6-2/TRBV6-3; clone_size: many; d_call: TRBD1; j_call: TRBJ1-4
cdr3_aa: CASSQDRSSYEQYF; cdr3_nt: TGCGCCAGCAGCCAGGACAGAAGCTCCTACGAGCAGTACTTC; v_call: TRBV4-3; clone_size: -; d_call: -; j_call: TRBJ2-7
cdr3_aa: CASSSDRGKVGELFF; cdr3_nt: TGTGCCAGCAGTTCTGACAGGGGAAAGGTCGGGGAGCTGTTTTTT; v_call: TRBV28; clone_size: -; d_call: TRBD1; j_call: TRBJ2-2
cdr3_aa: CAINPSGGPGDTQYF; cdr3_nt: TGTGCCATCAATCCTAGCGGGGGCCCCGGGGATACGCAGTATTTT; v_call: TRBV10-3; clone_size: -; d_call: TRBD2; j_call: TRBJ2-3
cdr3_aa: CASSHEKTGSEQYF; cdr3_nt: TGTGCCAGCAGCCATGAAAAAACAGGGAGCGAGCAGTACTTC; v_call: TRBV11-1; clone_size: -; d_call: -; j_call: TRBJ2-7